This T cell receptor beta chain was retrieved from a study of blood T cells in healthy people across ages. At the level of the study: Template switching recovered approximately one barcoded beta molecule for every two T cells. General study findings and limits: Higher naive T cell percentage went strongly together with higher TCR beta diversity.

Germline V gene sequence: CDR1 SGHTA, CDR2 FQGTGA. This CDR3 region has 13 residues. The V gene lost 3 bases and the J gene lost 4 bases, with 9 bases spanning the gap. This clonotype was recorded a few times. The target antigen is unknown. A second PCR, run for about 6 to 11 cycles, used a sample-barcoded 5' primer plus a J-beta primer mix. TCRdb ran MiXCR on the 5' RACE reads and lists one entry per CDR3 protein. Here the sample spans hundreds of thousands of distinct CDR3 sequences, around 24% being singletons. These data are also associated with another study on T cells of mothers and their children. Turning to that study: TCR recombination output is shaped by thymic selection similarly in related and unrelated pairs. The authors found no persistent microchimeric T cell clones.

The clonotype originates from a boy aged 5-17 years in good health. This chain connects TRBV7-3 to TRBJ1-1; D remains unclear. Specimen: blood. CDR3: CASSFHPGTEAFF. The CDR3 nucleotides are TGTGCCAGCAGCTTCCACCCGGGCACTGAAGCTTTCTTT.